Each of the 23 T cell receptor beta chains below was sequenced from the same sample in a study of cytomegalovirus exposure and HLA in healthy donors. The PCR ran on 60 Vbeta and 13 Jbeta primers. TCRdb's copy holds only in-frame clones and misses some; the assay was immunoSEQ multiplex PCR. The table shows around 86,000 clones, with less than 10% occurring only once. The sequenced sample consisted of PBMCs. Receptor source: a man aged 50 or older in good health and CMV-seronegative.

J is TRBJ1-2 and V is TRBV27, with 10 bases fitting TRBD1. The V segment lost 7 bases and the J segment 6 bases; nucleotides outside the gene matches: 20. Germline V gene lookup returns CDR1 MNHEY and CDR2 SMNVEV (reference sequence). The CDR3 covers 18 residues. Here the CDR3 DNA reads TGTGCCAGCACCTTCAACCCCTTTAGGGGACAGGGGACCCATGGCTACACCTTC. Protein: CASTFNPFRGQGTHGYTF.

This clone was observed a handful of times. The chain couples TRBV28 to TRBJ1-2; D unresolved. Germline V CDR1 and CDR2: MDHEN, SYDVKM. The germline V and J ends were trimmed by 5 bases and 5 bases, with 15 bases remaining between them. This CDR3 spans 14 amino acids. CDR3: CASSTDFLKYGYTF. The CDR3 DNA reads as TGTGCCAGCAGTACAGATTTCTTGAAGTATGGCTACACCTTC.

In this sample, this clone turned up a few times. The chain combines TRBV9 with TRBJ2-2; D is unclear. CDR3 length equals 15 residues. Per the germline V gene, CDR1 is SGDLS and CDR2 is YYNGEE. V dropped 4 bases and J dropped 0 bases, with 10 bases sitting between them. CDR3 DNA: TGTGCCAGCAGCCCACGGTCGGCGAACACCGGGGAGCTGTTTTTT. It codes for CASSPRSANTGELFF.

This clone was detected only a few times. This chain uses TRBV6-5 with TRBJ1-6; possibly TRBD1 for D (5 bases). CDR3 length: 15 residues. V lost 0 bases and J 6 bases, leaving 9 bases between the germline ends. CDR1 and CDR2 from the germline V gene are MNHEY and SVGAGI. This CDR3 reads CASSYSTGTNSPLHF. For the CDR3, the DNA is TGTGCCAGCAGTTACTCCACAGGAACTAATTCACCCCTCCACTTT.

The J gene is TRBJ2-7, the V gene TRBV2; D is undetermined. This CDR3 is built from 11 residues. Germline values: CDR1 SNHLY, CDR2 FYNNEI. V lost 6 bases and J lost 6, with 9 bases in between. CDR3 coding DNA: TGTGCCAGCAGATATAGTGGCGAGCAGTACTTC. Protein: CASRYSGEQYF.

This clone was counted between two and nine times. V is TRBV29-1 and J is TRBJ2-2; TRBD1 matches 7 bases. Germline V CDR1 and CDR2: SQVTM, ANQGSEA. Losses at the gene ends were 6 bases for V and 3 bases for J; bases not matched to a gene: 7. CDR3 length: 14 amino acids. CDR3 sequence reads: CSVTRDRDTGELFF. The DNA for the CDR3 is TGCAGCGTCACCCGGGACAGAGACACCGGGGAGCTGTTTTTT.

CDR3 loop: CASSSQRYGYTF. CDR3 coding DNA: TGTGCCAGCAGTTCGCAGCGCTATGGCTACACCTTC. This chain joins TRBV28 and TRBJ1-2; no reliable D call. This CDR3 contains 12 residues. Germline loops: CDR1 MDHEN, CDR2 SYDVKM. Trimming took off 4 bases at V and 4 bases at J, with 7 bases between the two ends.

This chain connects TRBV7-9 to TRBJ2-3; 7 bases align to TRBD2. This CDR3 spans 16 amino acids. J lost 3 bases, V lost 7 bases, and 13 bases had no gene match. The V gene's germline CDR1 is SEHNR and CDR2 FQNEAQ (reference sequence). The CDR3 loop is CASINEVGLVTDTQYF. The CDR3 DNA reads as TGTGCCAGCATCAACGAAGTCGGACTAGTGACAGATACGCAGTATTTT. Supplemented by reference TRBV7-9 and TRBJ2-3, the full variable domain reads DTGVSQNPRHKITKRGQNVTFRCDPISEHNRLYWYRQTLGQGPEFLTYFQNEAQLEKSRLLSDRFSAERPKGSFSTLEIQRTEQGDSAMYLCASINEVGLVTDTQYFGPGTRLTVL.

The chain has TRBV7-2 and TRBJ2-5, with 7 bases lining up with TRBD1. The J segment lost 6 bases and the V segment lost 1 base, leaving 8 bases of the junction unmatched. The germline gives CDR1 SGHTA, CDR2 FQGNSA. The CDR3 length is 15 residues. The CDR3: CASSLEGTVKKTQYF. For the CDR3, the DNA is TGTGCCAGCAGCTTAGAAGGGACAGTTAAGAAGACCCAGTACTTC.

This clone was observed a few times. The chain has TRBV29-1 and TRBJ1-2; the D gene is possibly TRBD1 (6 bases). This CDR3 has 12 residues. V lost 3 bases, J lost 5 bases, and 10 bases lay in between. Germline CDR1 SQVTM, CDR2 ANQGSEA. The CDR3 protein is CSVDGGAYGYTF. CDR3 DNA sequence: TGCAGCGTTGACGGGGGGGCATATGGCTACACCTTC.

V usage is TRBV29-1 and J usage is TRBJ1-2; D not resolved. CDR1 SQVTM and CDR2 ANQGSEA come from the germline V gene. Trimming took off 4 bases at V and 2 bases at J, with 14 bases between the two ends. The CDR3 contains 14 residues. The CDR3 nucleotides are TGCAGCGTTGGGGCAAGCTCCATCAACTATGGCTACACCTTC. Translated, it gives CSVGASSINYGYTF.

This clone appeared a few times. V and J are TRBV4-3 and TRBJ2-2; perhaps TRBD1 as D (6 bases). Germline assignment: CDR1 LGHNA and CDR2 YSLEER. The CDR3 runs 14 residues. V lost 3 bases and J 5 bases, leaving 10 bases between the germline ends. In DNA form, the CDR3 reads TGCGCCAGCAGCCACCAAGGGGGAACCGGGGAGCTGTTTTTT. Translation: CASSHQGGTGELFF.

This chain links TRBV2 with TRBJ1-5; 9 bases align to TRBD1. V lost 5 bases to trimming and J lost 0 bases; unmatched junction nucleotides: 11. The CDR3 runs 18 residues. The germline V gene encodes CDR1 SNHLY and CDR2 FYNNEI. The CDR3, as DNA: TGTGCCAGCAGTCCCTTCGGACAGGGGCCTTATAGCAATCAGCCCCAGCATTTT. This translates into CASSPFGQGPYSNQPQHF.

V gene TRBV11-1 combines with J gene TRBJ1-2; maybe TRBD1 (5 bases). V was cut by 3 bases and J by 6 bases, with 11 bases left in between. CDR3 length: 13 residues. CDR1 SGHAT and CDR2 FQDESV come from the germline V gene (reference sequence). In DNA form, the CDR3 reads TGTGCCAGCAGCTTTGCAGGGATTGATGGCTACACCTTC. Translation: CASSFAGIDGYTF.

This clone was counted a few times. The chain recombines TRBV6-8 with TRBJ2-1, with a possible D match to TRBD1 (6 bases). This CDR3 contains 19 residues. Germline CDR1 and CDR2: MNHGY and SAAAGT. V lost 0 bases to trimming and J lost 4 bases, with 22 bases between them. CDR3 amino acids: CASSYSQGFGCGLYNEQFF. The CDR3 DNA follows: TGTGCCAGCAGTTACTCCCAGGGGTTTGGATGCGGGTTATACAATGAGCAGTTCTTC.

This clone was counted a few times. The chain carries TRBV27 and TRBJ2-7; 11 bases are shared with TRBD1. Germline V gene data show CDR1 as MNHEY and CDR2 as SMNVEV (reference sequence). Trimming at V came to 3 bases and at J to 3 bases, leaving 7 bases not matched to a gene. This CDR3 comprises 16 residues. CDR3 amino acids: CASSFLGQGDFYEQYF. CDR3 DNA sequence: TGTGCCAGCAGTTTCCTGGGACAGGGGGATTTCTACGAGCAGTACTTC.

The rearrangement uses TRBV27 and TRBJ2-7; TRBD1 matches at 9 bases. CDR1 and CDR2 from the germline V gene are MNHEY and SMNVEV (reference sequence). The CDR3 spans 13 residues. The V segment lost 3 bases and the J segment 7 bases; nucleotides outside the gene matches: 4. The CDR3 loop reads CASSFPGTGEQYF. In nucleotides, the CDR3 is TGTGCCAGCAGTTTTCCCGGGACAGGGGAGCAGTACTTC.

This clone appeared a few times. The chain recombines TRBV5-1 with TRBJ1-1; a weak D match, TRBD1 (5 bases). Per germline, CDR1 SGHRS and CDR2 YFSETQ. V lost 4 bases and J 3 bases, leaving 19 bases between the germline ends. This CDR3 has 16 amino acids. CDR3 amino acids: CASSPLRGGVDTEAFF. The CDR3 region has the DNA TGCGCCAGCAGCCCCCTTCGGGGAGGGGTGGACACTGAAGCTTTCTTT.

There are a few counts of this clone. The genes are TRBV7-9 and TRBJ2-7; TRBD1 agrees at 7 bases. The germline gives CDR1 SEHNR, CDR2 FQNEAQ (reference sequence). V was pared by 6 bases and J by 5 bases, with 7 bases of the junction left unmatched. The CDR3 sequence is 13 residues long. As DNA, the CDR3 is TGTGCCAGCAGTTCCAAGACAGGGAACGAGCAGTACTTC. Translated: CASSSKTGNEQYF.

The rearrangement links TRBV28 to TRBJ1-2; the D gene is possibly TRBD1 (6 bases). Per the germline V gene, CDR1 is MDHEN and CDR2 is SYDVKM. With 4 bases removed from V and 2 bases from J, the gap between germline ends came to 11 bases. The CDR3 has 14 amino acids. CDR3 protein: CASSSSDRNYGYTF. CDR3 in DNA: TGTGCCAGCAGTTCCTCAGACAGGAACTATGGCTACACCTTC.

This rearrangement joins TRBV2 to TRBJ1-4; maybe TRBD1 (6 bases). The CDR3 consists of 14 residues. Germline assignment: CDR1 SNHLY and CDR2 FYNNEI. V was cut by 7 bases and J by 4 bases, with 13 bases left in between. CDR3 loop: CASTPARGNEKLFF. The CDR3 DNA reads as TGTGCCAGCACCCCGGCCAGGGGTAATGAAAAACTGTTTTTT.

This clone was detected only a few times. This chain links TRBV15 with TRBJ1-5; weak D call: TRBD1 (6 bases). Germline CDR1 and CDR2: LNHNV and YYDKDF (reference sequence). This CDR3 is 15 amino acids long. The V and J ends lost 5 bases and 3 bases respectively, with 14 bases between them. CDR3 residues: CATSVEQGYNQPQHF. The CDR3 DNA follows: TGTGCCACCAGCGTCGAACAGGGTTACAATCAGCCCCAGCATTTT.

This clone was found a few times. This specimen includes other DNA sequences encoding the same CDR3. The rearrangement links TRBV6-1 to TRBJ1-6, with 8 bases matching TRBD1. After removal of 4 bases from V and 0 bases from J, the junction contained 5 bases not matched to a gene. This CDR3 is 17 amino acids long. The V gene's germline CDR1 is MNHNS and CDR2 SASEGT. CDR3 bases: TGTGCCAGCAGTGGGACAGGGACGGGCTCCTATAATTCACCCCTCCACTTT. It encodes CASSGTGTGSYNSPLHF.